This is a list of T cell receptor beta chains from one sample in a study of cytomegalovirus exposure and HLA in healthy donors. Using immunoSEQ multiplex PCR, the repertoire was profiled, and TCRdb retains in-frame clones only, with some absent. The sample contains some 110,000 clones, 13% to 15% of which appear only once. Source material: PBMCs. These receptors originate from a female donor in good health and CMV-seronegative. Both conserved end residues are part of each CDR3. The D gene is left open where the match is weak. Size is omitted from some rows. Given values are once, few, many or a class for expanded clones.

j_call v_call d_call clone_size cdr3_nt cdr3_aa
TRBJ2-3 TRBV19 TRBD2 - TGTGCCAGTAGTATGGTAGCGGGGAGCACAGATACGCAGTATTTT CASSMVAGSTDTQYF
TRBJ2-1 TRBV7-3 TRBD2 few TGTGCCAGCAGCCCGGGACTAGCGGGAGGACCCTACAATGAGCAGTTCTTC CASSPGLAGGPYNEQFF
TRBJ2-2 TRBV15 TRBD1 - TGTGCCACCAGCAGCGACAGGGTTCCCACCGGGGAGCTGTTTTTT CATSSDRVPTGELFF
TRBJ1-4 TRBV15 - - TGTGCCATCAGCGCGGGTTTCGGGGGGCCGGCTAATGAAAAACTGTTTTTT CAISAGFGGPANEKLFF
TRBJ1-1 TRBV2 TRBD1 - TGTGCCAGCGAAGGGACAGGGGCGGAGGCTTTCTTT CASEGTGAEAFF
TRBJ1-2 TRBV6-5 - - TGTGCCAGCAGTTACTCGCCGCGCTGGTATGGCTACACCTTC CASSYSPRWYGYTF
TRBJ2-3 TRBV29-1 - few TGCAGCGCTACCACAGGGTACCCCACAGATACGCAGTATTTT CSATTGYPTDTQYF
TRBJ1-1 TRBV7-2 - - TGTGCCAGCAGCTTAGTCCGACACTCGGCTGAAGCTTTCTTT CASSLVRHSAEAFF
TRBJ1-4 TRBV6-5 TRBD1 few TGTGCCAGCGGATCGGGACAGGGGGTTGAAAAACTGTTTTTT CASGSGQGVEKLFF
TRBJ1-5 TRBV19 TRBD1 - TGTGCCAGTAGTAAAGGGACAGGGTGGCAGCCCCAGCATTTT CASSKGTGWQPQHF
TRBJ2-2 TRBV5-4 TRBD1 few TGTGCCAGCAGCTCCGCCGGGACAGGGAACACCGGGGAGCTGTTTTTT CASSSAGTGNTGELFF
TRBJ1-1 TRBV18 - few TGTGCCAGCTTATCAGTCTCGGGGTCTGAAGCTTTCTTT CASLSVSGSEAFF
TRBJ2-2 TRBV15 - few TGTGCCACCAGCAGGGGGCACGGCACCGGGGAGCTGTTTTTT CATSRGHGTGELFF
TRBJ1-1 TRBV28 - few TGTGCCAGCAGTTTCCGCCCCCGGCCAGGTGAAGCTTTCTTT CASSFRPRPGEAFF
TRBJ2-4 TRBV7-9 - few TGTGCCAGCAGCGCTGGGACTGAGAAAAACATTCAGTACTTC CASSAGTEKNIQYF
TRBJ1-6 TRBV7-8 TRBD1 - TGTGCCAGCAGCTCAGTAACGGGACAGACTAATTCACCCCTCCACTTT CASSSVTGQTNSPLHF
TRBJ2-1 TRBV5-8 TRBD1 - TGTGCCAGCAGCCGGGGACAGGGGGACCCCAGTGCTACCTATGAGCAGTTCTTC CASSRGQGDPSATYEQFF
TRBJ1-1 TRBV7-8 - - TGTGCCAGCAGCTACAGGGAGCTGGGAAGCACTGAAGCTTTCTTT CASSYRELGSTEAFF
TRBJ1-1 TRBV5-5 TRBD1 - TGTGCCAGCAGCTTTAAAGGGACAGGTGAAGCTTTCTTT CASSFKGTGEAFF
TRBJ1-1 TRBV18 - few TGTGCCAGCTCACCACCGGTCCGGGAGGTAGCTTTCTTT CASSPPVREVAFF
TRBJ1-2 TRBV4-1 TRBD1 - TGCGCCAGAAACAGGGGGCGGGACTATGGCTACACCTTC CARNRGRDYGYTF
TRBJ1-5 TRBV19 TRBD1 few TGTGCCAGTAGTATGACAGGGTATAGCAATCAGCCCCAGCATTTT CASSMTGYSNQPQHF
TRBJ1-5 TRBV5-6 - few TGTGCCAGCAGCTTGGCCGGAGCGACAGTCAGCAATCAGCCCCAGCATTTT CASSLAGATVSNQPQHF
TRBJ2-3 TRBV5-1 - few TGCGCCAGCAGCTTGACTGCCGCTTACTCCACAGATACGCAGTATTTT CASSLTAAYSTDTQYF
TRBJ2-5 TRBV28 TRBD2 - TGTGCCAGCAGTGTAACTAGCGGTGTGTGGGAGACCCAGTACTTC CASSVTSGVWETQYF
TRBJ1-1 TRBV19 TRBD1 few TGTGCCAGTAGTACAGGGGGCCAGGGCACTGAAGCTTTCTTT CASSTGGQGTEAFF
TRBJ2-5 TRBV13 TRBD1 - TGTGCCAGCAGCTCGGGACAGCGGATCAAAGAGACCCAGTACTTC CASSSGQRIKETQYF
TRBJ2-7 TRBV7-2 TRBD1 - TGTGCCAGCAGTTTACCGGGACAGGGGGGATACGAGCAGTACTTC CASSLPGQGGYEQYF
TRBJ2-7 TRBV27 - few TGTGCCAGCAGTTCGGAGAGCTCCTACGAGCAGTACTTC CASSSESSYEQYF
TRBJ1-5 TRBV7-9 TRBD1 few TGTGCCAGCAGCTTAGTCTCAGGGGGCAAGGGTCAGCCCCAGCATTTT CASSLVSGGKGQPQHF
TRBJ2-7 TRBV13 TRBD1 - TGTGCCAGCAACAGGGACAGGGGAAACGAGCAGTACTTC CASNRDRGNEQYF
TRBJ2-7 TRBV28 - - TGTGCCAGCAGTTCGCAGGGACAACCGGCGCCCTACGAGCAGTACTTC CASSSQGQPAPYEQYF
TRBJ2-1 TRBV6-1 TRBD2 - TGTGCCAGCAGTGCCGGGACTAGGAATTATGAGCAGTTCTTC CASSAGTRNYEQFF
TRBJ1-1 TRBV4-3 - - TGCGCCAGCAGCCAAGCGATCGGGAACACTGAAGCTTTCTTT CASSQAIGNTEAFF
TRBJ2-5 TRBV12-5 TRBD2 - TGTGCTAGTGGTAGCGGGGGCCGTGTGGAGACCCAGTACTTC CASGSGGRVETQYF
TRBJ2-1 TRBV5-6 - - TGTGCCAGCAGCTCCGTAGCGAGTTACAATGAGCAGTTCTTC CASSSVASYNEQFF
TRBJ2-1 TRBV7-9 TRBD2 few TGTGCCAGCAGCTTAGACGGGACTACGGATGAGCAGTTCTTC CASSLDGTTDEQFF
TRBJ1-5 TRBV21-1 - - TGTGCCAGCAGCGTAACCAGACAGCCCCAGCATTTT CASSVTRQPQHF
TRBJ2-2 TRBV15 TRBD2 - TGTGCCACCAGCCGGGAGGGACTTACCGGGGAGCTGTTTTTT CATSREGLTGELFF
TRBJ2-7 TRBV4-1 - - TGCGCCAGCAGCCAGAACGCGGGTTACGAGCAGTACTTC CASSQNAGYEQYF
TRBJ2-7 TRBV19 - - TGTGCCAGTAGTGATCGACAGGACCATATGTCCTACGAGCAGTACTTC CASSDRQDHMSYEQYF